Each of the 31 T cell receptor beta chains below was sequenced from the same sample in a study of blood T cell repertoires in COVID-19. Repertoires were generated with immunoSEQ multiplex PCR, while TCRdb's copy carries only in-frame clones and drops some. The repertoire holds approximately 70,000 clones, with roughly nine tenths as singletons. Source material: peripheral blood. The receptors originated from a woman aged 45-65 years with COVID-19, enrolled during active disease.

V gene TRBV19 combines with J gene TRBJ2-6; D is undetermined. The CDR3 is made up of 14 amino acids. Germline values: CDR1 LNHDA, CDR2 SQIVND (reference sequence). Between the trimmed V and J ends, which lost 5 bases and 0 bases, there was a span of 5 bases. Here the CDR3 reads CASSFSSGANVLTF. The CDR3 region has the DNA TGTGCCAGTAGTTTCTCCTCTGGGGCCAACGTCCTGACTTTC.

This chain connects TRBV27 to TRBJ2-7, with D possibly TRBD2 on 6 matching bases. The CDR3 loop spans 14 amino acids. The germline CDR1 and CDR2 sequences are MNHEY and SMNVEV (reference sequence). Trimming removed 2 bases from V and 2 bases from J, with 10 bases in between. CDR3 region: CASSLRTTTYEQYF. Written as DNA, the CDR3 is TGTGCCAGCAGTTTACGGACTACCACCTACGAGCAGTACTTC.

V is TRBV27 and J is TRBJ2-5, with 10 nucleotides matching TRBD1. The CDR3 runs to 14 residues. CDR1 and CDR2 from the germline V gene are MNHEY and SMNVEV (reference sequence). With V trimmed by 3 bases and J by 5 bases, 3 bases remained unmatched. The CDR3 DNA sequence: TGTGCCAGCAGTTTTAGGACAGGGGGGGAGACCCAGTACTTC. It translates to CASSFRTGGETQYF.

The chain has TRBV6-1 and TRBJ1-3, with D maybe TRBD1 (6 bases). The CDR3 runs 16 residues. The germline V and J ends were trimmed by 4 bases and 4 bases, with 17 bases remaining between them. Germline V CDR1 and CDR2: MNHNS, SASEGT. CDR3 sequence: CASSVDSGTLGNTIYF. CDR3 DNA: TGTGCCAGCAGTGTTGACTCCGGGACACTAGGAAACACCATATATTTT.

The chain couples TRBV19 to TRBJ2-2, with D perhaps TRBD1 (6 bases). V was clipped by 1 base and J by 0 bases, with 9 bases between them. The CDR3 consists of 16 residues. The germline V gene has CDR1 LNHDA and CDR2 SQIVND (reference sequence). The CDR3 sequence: CASSIVGAANTGELFF. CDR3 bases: TGTGCCAGTAGTATAGTGGGGGCGGCGAACACCGGGGAGCTGTTTTTT.

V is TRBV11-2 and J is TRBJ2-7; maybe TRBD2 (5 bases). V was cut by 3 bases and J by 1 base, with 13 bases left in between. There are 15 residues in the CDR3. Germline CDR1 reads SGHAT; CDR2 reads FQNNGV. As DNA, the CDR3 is TGTGCCAGCAGCTTGAATGAGGGAGCGTCCTACGAGCAGTACTTC. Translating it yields CASSLNEGASYEQYF.

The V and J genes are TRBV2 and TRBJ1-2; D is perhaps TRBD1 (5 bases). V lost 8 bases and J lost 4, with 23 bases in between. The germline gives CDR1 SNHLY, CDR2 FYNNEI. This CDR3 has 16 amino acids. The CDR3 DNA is TGTGCCAGCGCTGGGTTCAAGGGGTCCCTTACCTATGGCTACACCTTC. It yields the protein CASAGFKGSLTYGYTF.

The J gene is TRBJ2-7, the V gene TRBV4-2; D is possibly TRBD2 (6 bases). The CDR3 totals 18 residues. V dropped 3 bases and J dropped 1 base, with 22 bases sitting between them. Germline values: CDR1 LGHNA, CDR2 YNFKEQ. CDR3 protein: CASSHLLGGSADSYEQYF. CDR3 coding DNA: TGTGCCAGCAGCCACCTCCTCGGGGGTTCCGCTGATTCCTACGAGCAGTACTTC.

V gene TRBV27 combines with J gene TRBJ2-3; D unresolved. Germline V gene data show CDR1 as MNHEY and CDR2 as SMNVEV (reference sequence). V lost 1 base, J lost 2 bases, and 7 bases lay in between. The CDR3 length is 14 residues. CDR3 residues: CASSLLAVTDTQYF. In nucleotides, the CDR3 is TGTGCCAGCAGTTTATTGGCGGTCACAGATACGCAGTATTTT.

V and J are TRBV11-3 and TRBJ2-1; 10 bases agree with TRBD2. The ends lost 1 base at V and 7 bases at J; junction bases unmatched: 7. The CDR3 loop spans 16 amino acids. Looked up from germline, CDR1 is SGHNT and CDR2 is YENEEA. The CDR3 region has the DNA TGTGCCAGCAGCTTAGGGGCTAGCGGGAGTACGAATGAGCAGTTCTTC. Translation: CASSLGASGSTNEQFF.

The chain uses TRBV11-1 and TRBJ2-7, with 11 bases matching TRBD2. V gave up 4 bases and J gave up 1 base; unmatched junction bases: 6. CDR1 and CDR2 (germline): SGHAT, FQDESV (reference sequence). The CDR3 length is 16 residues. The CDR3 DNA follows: TGTGCCAGCAGCTCTATCGGGACTAGCGGTTCCTACGAGCAGTACTTC. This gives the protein CASSSIGTSGSYEQYF.

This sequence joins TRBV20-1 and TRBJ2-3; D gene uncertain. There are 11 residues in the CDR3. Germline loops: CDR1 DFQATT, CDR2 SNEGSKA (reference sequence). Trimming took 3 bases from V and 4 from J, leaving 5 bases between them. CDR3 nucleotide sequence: TGCAGTGCTAGGTACTCAGATACGCAGTATTTT. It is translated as CSARYSDTQYF.

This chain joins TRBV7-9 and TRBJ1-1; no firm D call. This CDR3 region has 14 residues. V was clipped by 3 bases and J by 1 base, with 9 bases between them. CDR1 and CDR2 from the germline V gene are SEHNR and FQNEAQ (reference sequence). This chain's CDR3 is CASSFAGSNTEAFF. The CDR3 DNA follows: TGTGCCAGCAGCTTTGCCGGTTCGAACACTGAAGCTTTCTTT.

The CDR3 DNA is TGTGCCAGCAGGTTCTCGGCCGGGGAGCTGTTTTTT. The encoded protein is CASRFSAGELFF. This chain links TRBV6-5 with TRBJ2-2; D call uncertain. V lost 6 bases to trimming and J lost 6 bases, with 8 bases between them. CDR1 and CDR2 (germline): MNHEY, SVGAGI. CDR3 length: 12 residues.

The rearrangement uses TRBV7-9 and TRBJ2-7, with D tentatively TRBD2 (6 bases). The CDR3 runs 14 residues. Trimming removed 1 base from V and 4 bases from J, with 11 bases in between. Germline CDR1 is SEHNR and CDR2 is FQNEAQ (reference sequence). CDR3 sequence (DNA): TGTGCCAGCAGCTTAGTAGCCAGCGGGTACGAGCAGTACTTC. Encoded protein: CASSLVASGYEQYF.

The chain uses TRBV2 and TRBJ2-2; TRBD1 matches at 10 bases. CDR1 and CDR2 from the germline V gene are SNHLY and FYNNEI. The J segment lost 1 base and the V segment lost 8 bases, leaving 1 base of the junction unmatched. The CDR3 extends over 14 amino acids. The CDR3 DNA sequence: TGTGCCAGCCGGACAGGGGGGAACACCGGGGAGCTGTTTTTT. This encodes CASRTGGNTGELFF.

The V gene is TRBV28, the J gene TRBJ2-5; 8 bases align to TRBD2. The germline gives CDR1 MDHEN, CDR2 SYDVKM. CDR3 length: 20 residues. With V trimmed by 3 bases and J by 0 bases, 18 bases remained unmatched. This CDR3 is CASSLDLGLAPLDDQETQYF. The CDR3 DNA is TGTGCCAGCAGTTTGGACCTCGGACTAGCCCCTCTTGACGACCAAGAGACCCAGTACTTC.

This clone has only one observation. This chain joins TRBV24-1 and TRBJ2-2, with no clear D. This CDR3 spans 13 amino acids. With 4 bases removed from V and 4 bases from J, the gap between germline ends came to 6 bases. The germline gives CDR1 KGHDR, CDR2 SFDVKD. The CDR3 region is CATSEVGTGELFF. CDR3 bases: TGTGCCACCAGTGAGGTCGGCACCGGGGAGCTGTTTTTT.

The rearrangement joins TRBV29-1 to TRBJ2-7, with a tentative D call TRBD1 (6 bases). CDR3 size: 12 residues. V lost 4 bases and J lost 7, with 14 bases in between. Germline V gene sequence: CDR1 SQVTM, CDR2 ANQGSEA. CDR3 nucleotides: TGCAGCGTTGCCCCAGGGGTCGGTGAGCAGTACTTC. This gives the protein CSVAPGVGEQYF.

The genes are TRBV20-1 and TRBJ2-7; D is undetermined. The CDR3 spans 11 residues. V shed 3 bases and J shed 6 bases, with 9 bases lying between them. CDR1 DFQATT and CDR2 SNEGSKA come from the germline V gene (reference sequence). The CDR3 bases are TGCAGTGCTAGGATAACCGGCGAGCAGTACTTC. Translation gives CSARITGEQYF.

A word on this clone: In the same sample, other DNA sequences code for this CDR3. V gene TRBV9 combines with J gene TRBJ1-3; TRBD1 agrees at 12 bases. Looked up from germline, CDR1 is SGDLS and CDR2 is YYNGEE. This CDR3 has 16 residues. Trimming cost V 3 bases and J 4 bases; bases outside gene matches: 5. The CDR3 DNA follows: TGTGCCAGCAGCGAGGGACAGGGGGCGCCGGGAAACACCATATATTTT. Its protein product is CASSEGQGAPGNTIYF.

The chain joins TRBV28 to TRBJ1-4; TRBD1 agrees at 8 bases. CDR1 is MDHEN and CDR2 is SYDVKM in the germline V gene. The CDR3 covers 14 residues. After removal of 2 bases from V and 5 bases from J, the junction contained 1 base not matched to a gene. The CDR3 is CASSLNRGNEKLFF. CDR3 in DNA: TGTGCCAGCAGTTTAAACAGGGGGAATGAAAAACTGTTTTTT.

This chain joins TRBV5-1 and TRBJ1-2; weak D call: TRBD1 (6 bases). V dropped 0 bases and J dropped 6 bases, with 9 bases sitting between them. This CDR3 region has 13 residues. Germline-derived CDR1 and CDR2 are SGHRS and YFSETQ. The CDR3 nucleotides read TGCGCCAGCAGCTTGGCCACAGGGAATGGCTACACCTTC. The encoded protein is CASSLATGNGYTF.

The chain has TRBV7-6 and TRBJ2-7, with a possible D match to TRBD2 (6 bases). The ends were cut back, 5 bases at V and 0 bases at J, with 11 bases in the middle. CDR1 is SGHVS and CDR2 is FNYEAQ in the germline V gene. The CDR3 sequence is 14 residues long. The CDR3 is CASSNAGSSYEQYF. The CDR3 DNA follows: TGTGCCAGCAGCAATGCGGGGAGCTCCTACGAGCAGTACTTC.

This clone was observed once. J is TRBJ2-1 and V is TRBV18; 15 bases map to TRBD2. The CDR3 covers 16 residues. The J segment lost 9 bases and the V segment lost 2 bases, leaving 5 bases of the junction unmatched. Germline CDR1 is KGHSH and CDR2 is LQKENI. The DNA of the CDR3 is TGTGCCAGCTCACCAGGACTAGCGGGAGGGTTGGGTGAGCAGTTCTTC. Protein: CASSPGLAGGLGEQFF.

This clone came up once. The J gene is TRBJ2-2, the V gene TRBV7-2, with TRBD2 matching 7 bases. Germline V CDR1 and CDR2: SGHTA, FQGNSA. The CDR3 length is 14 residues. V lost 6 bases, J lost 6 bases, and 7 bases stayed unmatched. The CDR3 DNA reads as TGTGCCAGCAGATCTAGCGGTGTCGCCGGGGAGCTGTTTTTT. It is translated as CASRSSGVAGELFF.

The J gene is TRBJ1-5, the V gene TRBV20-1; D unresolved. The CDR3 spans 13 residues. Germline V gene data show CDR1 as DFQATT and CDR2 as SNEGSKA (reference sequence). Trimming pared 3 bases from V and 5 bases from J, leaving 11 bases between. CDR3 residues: CSASIREDQPQHF. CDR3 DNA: TGCAGTGCTAGTATTAGGGAGGATCAGCCCCAGCATTTT.

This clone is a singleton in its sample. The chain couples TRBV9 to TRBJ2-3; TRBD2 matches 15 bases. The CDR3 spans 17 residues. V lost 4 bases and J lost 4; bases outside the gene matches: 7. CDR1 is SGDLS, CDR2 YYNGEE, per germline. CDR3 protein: CASSNGLAGGFSDTQYF. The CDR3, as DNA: TGTGCCAGCAGCAACGGACTAGCGGGGGGGTTCTCAGATACGCAGTATTTT.

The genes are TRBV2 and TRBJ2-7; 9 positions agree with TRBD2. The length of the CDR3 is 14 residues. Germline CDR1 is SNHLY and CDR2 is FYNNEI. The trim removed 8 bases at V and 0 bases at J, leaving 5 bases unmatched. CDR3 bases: TGTGCCAGCGGGAAGCGGGAGGTCTCCTACGAGCAGTACTTC. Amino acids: CASGKREVSYEQYF.

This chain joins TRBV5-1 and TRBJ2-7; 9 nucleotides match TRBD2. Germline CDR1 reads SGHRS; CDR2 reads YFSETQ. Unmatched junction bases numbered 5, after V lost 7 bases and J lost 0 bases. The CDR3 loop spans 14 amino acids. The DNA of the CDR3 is TGCGCCAGCGGCCCTAGCGGGACCTCCTACGAGCAGTACTTC. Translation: CASGPSGTSYEQYF.

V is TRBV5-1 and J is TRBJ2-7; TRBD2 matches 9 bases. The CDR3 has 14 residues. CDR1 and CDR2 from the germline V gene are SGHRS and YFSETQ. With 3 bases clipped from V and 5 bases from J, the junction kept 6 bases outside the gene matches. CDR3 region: CASSWGGTSNEQYF. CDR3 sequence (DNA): TGCGCCAGCAGCTGGGGTGGGACTAGCAACGAGCAGTACTTC. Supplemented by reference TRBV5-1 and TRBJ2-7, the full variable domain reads KAGVTQTPRYLIKTRGQQVTLSCSPISGHRSVSWYQQTPGQGLQFLFEYFSETQRNKGNFPGRFSGRQFSNSRSEMNVSTLELGDSALYLCASSWGGTSNEQYFGPGTRLTVT.